This T cell receptor beta chain was documented in a study of blood T cell repertoires in COVID-19. Looking at the study overall: Samples representing acute and convalescent COVID-19 were sourced from the United States, Italy and Spain. Nucleic acid was either cDNA or gDNA, and it came from T cells, B-cell-depleted T cells, or PBMCs.

V lost 4 bases and J 0 bases, leaving 12 bases between the germline ends. The germline CDR1 and CDR2 sequences are SGHRS and YFSETQ. There are 15 residues in the CDR3. In the source study's methods: Nucleated cell number was recorded as an estimate derived from reference gene primer amplification. TCRdb keeps only in-frame clones here, not all; method: immunoSEQ multiplex PCR. The DNA gave D and trimming, while V, J and clone size come from that table. The sample yields roughly 80,000 clones, roughly four fifths seen once. This TCR derives from a human donor in a cohort sampled during active COVID-19. Input material: peripheral blood. V gene TRBV5-1 combines with J gene TRBJ2-3, with D perhaps TRBD1 (7 bases). The CDR3 is CASSGGGTSTDTQYF. As DNA, the CDR3 is TGCGCCAGCAGCGGAGGGGGCACGAGCACAGATACGCAGTATTTT.